These 31 T cell receptor beta chains came from one sample sequenced in a study of CD8 T cells in Susac syndrome. RNA, at about 0.45 to 1 ug, was reverse transcribed with random hexamers. TCRdb ran MiXCR on the immunoSEQ multiplex PCR reads and lists one entry per CDR3 protein. The sample carries fewer than 65,000 distinct CDR3 sequences, approximately 94% recorded once. The material sequenced was CD8+ T cells from PBMCs. The source is a human donor in good health.

The chain combines TRBV19 with TRBJ2-7; 8 bases are shared with TRBD1. V was pared by 5 bases and J by 4 bases, with 7 bases of the junction left unmatched. From germline, CDR1 is LNHDA and CDR2 SQIVND (reference sequence). This CDR3 comprises 14 residues. CDR3 loop: CASSLGQGRYEQYF. The DNA of the CDR3 is TGTGCCAGTAGTCTAGGACAGGGCCGATACGAGCAGTACTTC.

The chain recombines TRBV9 with TRBJ1-2; 7 bases line up with TRBD1. V trimming: 4 bases; J trimming: 0 bases; junction bases outside the gene matches: 18. From germline, CDR1 is SGDLS and CDR2 YYNGEE. The CDR3 loop spans 19 amino acids. CDR3: CASSPTRGETGHPNYGYTF. The CDR3 DNA reads TGTGCCAGCAGCCCCACCCGGGGGGAGACAGGGCATCCTAACTATGGCTACACCTTC.

The chain employs TRBV13 and TRBJ1-2; D is undetermined. Trimming pared 3 bases from V and 1 base from J, leaving 6 bases between. CDR1 PRHDT and CDR2 FYEKMQ come from the germline V gene (reference sequence). CDR3 length: 13 residues. This CDR3 is CASSFTGNYGYTF. CDR3 DNA sequence: TGTGCCAGCAGCTTTACTGGTAACTATGGCTACACCTTC.

The chain carries TRBV12-3 or TRBV12-4 and TRBJ2-1; D may be TRBD1 or TRBD2 (5 bases each). V lost 3 bases and J 2 bases, leaving 8 bases between the germline ends. This CDR3 spans 14 amino acids. CDR3 amino acids: CASSLSGPYNEQFF. CDR3 sequence (DNA): TGTGCCAGCAGTTTGTCGGGGCCCTACAATGAGCAGTTCTTC.

V is TRBV6-2 or TRBV6-3 and J is TRBJ1-5, with D unclear. CDR1 and CDR2 (germline): MNHEY, SVGEGT. The CDR3 is 14 residues long. The V gene lost 7 bases and the J gene lost 3 bases, with 13 bases spanning the gap. The CDR3 region has the DNA TGTGCCAGCACTCACTCGGGGTTCAATCAGCCCCAGCATTTT. Protein sequence: CASTHSGFNQPQHF.

The rearrangement joins TRBV12-3 or TRBV12-4 to TRBJ2-1; possible D gene TRBD2, 5 bases. There are 14 residues in the CDR3. V dropped 4 bases and J dropped 6 bases, with 13 bases sitting between them. In DNA, the CDR3 is TGTGCCAGCAGTTCGACCCTACGGGGCAATGAGCAGTTCTTC. The encoded protein is CASSSTLRGNEQFF.

The chain couples TRBV4-2 to TRBJ1-2, with a weak D call TRBD1 (6 bases). The ends were cut back, 1 base at V and 3 bases at J, with 12 bases in the middle. Germline V CDR1 and CDR2: LGHNA, YNFKEQ. The CDR3 consists of 15 residues. As DNA, the CDR3 is TGTGCCAGCAGCCAAGTGTGGGGGCCGGACTATGGCTACACCTTC. It is translated as CASSQVWGPDYGYTF.

The chain carries TRBV7-9 and TRBJ2-1; D not resolved. The ends were cut back, 5 bases at V and 0 bases at J, with 17 bases in the middle. Germline-derived CDR1 and CDR2 are SEHNR and FQNEAQ (reference sequence). The CDR3 has 17 amino acids. The CDR3 spells CASSHPLSSLSYNEQFF. In DNA, the CDR3 is TGTGCCAGCAGCCACCCTTTGAGTAGCCTCTCCTACAATGAGCAGTTCTTC.

This clonotype was counted between two and nine times. The chain links TRBV9 to TRBJ2-1, with 10 positions matching TRBD2. The V and J ends lost 0 bases and 4 bases, in that order; junction bases with no gene match: 7. There are 17 residues in the CDR3. Germline lookup yields CDR1 SGDLS and CDR2 YYNGEE. CDR3 loop: CASSVVPSGGPYNEQFF. The DNA of the CDR3 is TGTGCCAGCAGCGTAGTCCCTAGCGGGGGTCCTTACAATGAGCAGTTCTTC.

The chain is built from TRBV4-2 and TRBJ1-4; D remains ambiguous. The CDR3 is 13 residues long. Trimming pared 4 bases from V and 2 bases from J, leaving 5 bases between. The germline V gene encodes CDR1 LGHNA and CDR2 YNFKEQ. The CDR3, as DNA: TGTGCCAGCAGCCGCAGGACTAATGAAAAACTGTTTTTT. This translates into CASSRRTNEKLFF.

CDR3 sequence (DNA): TGTGCCAGCAGATTGGACACATCATCCTACAATGAGCAGTTCTTC. Translating it yields CASRLDTSSYNEQFF. The chain combines TRBV2 with TRBJ2-1; perhaps TRBD1 as D (5 bases). Germline values: CDR1 SNHLY, CDR2 FYNNEI. CDR3 length equals 15 residues. Trimming left V 6 bases short and J 1 base short, with 13 bases between.

The chain links TRBV29-1 to TRBJ1-1, with D maybe TRBD1 (6 bases). V was shortened by 3 bases and J by 6 bases, with 14 bases between the two germline ends. Germline V gene lookup returns CDR1 SQVTM and CDR2 ANQGSEA. The CDR3 runs to 13 residues. The CDR3 region has the DNA TGCAGCGTTGAGGGTGGGGAGGGGGCTGAAGCTTTCTTT. It encodes CSVEGGEGAEAFF.

The chain employs TRBV10-1 and TRBJ1-6, with D tentatively TRBD1 (6 bases). V was shortened by 0 bases and J by 6 bases, with 9 bases between the two germline ends. Germline lookup yields CDR1 WNHNN and CDR2 SYGVQD (reference sequence). The CDR3 is 15 amino acids. The CDR3 loop reads CASSESPDSNSPLHF. The DNA for the CDR3 is TGCGCCAGCAGTGAGTCGCCGGACAGTAATTCACCCCTCCACTTT.

The J gene is TRBJ2-7, the V gene TRBV30, with a weak D call TRBD1 (5 bases). CDR1 and CDR2 from the germline V gene are GTSNPN and SVGIG (reference sequence). V gave up 0 bases and J gave up 3 bases, with 9 bases separating them. The CDR3 has 13 amino acids. For the CDR3, the DNA is TGTGCCTGGAGTGTAAGGGGATTCTACGAGCAGTACTTC. Protein: CAWSVRGFYEQYF.

This chain links TRBV30 with TRBJ2-7; TRBD1 is a possible D gene (6 bases). The V gene lost 1 base and the J gene lost 2 bases, with 21 bases spanning the gap. The germline CDR1 and CDR2 sequences are GTSNPN and SVGIG (reference sequence). The CDR3 length is 17 residues. Here the CDR3 reads CAWSEKNTGYAAYEQYF. CDR3 bases: TGTGCCTGGAGTGAAAAAAATACAGGGTATGCGGCCTACGAGCAGTACTTC.

The V call is TRBV29-1, the J call TRBJ2-7, with 10 bases identical to TRBD1. The CDR3 has 12 amino acids. Trimming removed 4 bases from V and 7 bases from J; junction bases left unmatched: 4. Germline CDR1 and CDR2: SQVTM and ANQGSEA. CDR3 residues: CSVGQGAWEQYF. The CDR3 bases are TGCAGCGTTGGACAGGGGGCTTGGGAGCAGTACTTC.

The chain uses TRBV6-5 and TRBJ2-7; the D gene is possibly TRBD2 (7 bases). Per germline, CDR1 MNHEY and CDR2 SVGAGI. The CDR3 has 15 residues. V shed 0 bases and J shed 3 bases, with 12 bases lying between them. CDR3 bases: TGTGCCAGCAGTTACTCCGGGGGGCGAAACTACGAGCAGTACTTC. It yields the protein CASSYSGGRNYEQYF.

V gene TRBV7-9 combines with J gene TRBJ1-6; D gene uncertain. This CDR3 has 13 amino acids. Germline V CDR1 and CDR2: SEHNR, FQNEAQ (reference sequence). V shed 8 bases and J shed 0 bases, with 5 bases lying between them. CDR3 in DNA: TGTGCCAGCTCGGACTCCTATAATTCACCCCTCCACTTT. Protein product: CASSDSYNSPLHF.

This rearrangement joins TRBV11-2 to TRBJ1-5; D call uncertain. Germline V gene lookup returns CDR1 SGHAT and CDR2 FQNNGV. V was cut by 1 base and J by 5 bases, with 9 bases left in between. The length of the CDR3 is 14 residues. The DNA for the CDR3 is TGTGCCAGCAGCTTAGGCAGGAGATATCAGCCCCAGCATTTT. Translated: CASSLGRRYQPQHF.

V usage is TRBV27 and J usage is TRBJ2-7, with D unclear. The CDR3 is made up of 15 amino acids. Germline V gene sequence: CDR1 MNHEY, CDR2 SMNVEV (reference sequence). The ends were cut back, 5 bases at V and 5 bases at J, with 19 bases in the middle. CDR3 protein: CASSPTPVWFHEQYF. The CDR3 DNA is TGTGCCAGCAGTCCAACCCCTGTGTGGTTCCACGAGCAGTACTTC.

CDR3 DNA: TGTGCCAGCAGTTACTCCACTAGCGGGGGGGATGGAGCCAAAAACATTCAGTACTTC. Protein sequence: CASSYSTSGGDGAKNIQYF. The rearrangement links TRBV6-2 or TRBV6-3 to TRBJ2-4; 13 bases match TRBD2. In germline, CDR1 is MNHEY, CDR2 SVGEGT. Unmatched junction bases numbered 5, after V lost 0 bases and J lost 0 bases. This CDR3 has 19 residues.

The J gene is TRBJ2-6, the V gene TRBV11-2; weak D call: TRBD1 (6 bases). The CDR3 spans 15 residues. Trimming removed 5 bases from V and 1 base from J, with 9 bases in between. Germline V gene sequence: CDR1 SGHAT, CDR2 FQNNGV. This CDR3 is CASSPDRSGANVLTF. In DNA, the CDR3 is TGTGCCAGCAGCCCAGACAGGTCTGGGGCCAACGTCCTGACTTTC.

This clonotype was seen once. The chain is built from TRBV7-9 and TRBJ2-1; perhaps TRBD2 as D (6 bases). Germline lookup yields CDR1 SEHNR and CDR2 FQNEAQ (reference sequence). This CDR3 contains 17 residues. Trimming cost V 4 bases and J 4 bases, with 20 bases left between them. The CDR3 DNA reads as TGTGCCAGCAGCTCGATCCGGAGGGGCCGCCTATACAATGAGCAGTTCTTC. Protein: CASSSIRRGRLYNEQFF.

The CDR3 spells CASSLTGTGVWQPQHF. DNA for the CDR3: TGTGCCAGCAGCTTGACTGGGACAGGAGTTTGGCAGCCCCAGCATTTT. V and J are TRBV5-6 and TRBJ1-5; 8 nucleotides agree with TRBD1. This CDR3 has 16 residues. The germline V gene has CDR1 SGHDT and CDR2 YYEEEE. V shed 1 base and J 7 bases; nucleotides not matched to a gene: 10.

As to this clonotype: Germline and junction disagree at one end, which may indicate a read error. This chain joins TRBV9 and TRBJ2-7; perhaps TRBD2 as D (5 bases). The germline V gene encodes CDR1 SGDLS and CDR2 YYNGEE. The CDR3 length is 14 residues. CDR3 protein: CASSVGGSSYERYF. The CDR3 region has the DNA TGTGCCAGCAGCGTAGGTGGGAGCTCCTACGAGCGGTACTTC.

V and J are TRBV12-3 or TRBV12-4 and TRBJ1-2; D gene ambiguous. V lost 8 bases and J lost 6, with 10 bases in between. The CDR3 spans 11 residues. The CDR3: CASGPRDGYTF. The CDR3 DNA reads TGTGCCAGCGGCCCTAGGGATGGCTACACCTTC.

The chain recombines TRBV6-1 with TRBJ1-5; 9 positions match TRBD1. The CDR3 loop spans 16 amino acids. The germline V gene encodes CDR1 MNHNS and CDR2 SASEGT. Germline trimming cut 6 bases from V and 1 base from J; bases unmatched to any gene: 7. CDR3 nucleotides: TGTGCCAGCAGCTCTCCGGACAGGGGAAGCAATCAGCCCCAGCATTTT. Protein sequence: CASSSPDRGSNQPQHF.

CDR3 amino acids: CSARGVADSYEQYF. Written as DNA, the CDR3 is TGCAGTGCTAGAGGGGTGGCGGACTCCTACGAGCAGTACTTC. The chain uses TRBV20-1 and TRBJ2-7; no clear D. The CDR3 consists of 14 residues. Germline CDR1 reads DFQATT; CDR2 reads SNEGSKA (reference sequence). The germline V and J ends were trimmed by 1 base and 0 bases, with 10 bases remaining between them.

This chain uses TRBV7-3 with TRBJ2-1, with 7 bases aligning to TRBD2. Germline lookup yields CDR1 SGHTA and CDR2 FQGTGA. The V gene end was trimmed by 1 base and the J gene end by 4 bases; junction bases not matched to a gene: 10. The CDR3 spans 17 residues. The CDR3 spells CASSLNAGGGGYNEQFF. The CDR3 region has the DNA TGTGCCAGCAGCTTAAACGCTGGCGGGGGAGGATACAATGAGCAGTTCTTC.

The chain has TRBV12-5 and TRBJ1-4; D remains ambiguous. V was pared by 8 bases and J by 4 bases, with 8 bases between. CDR1 is LGHNT, CDR2 FRNRAP, per germline. This CDR3 comprises 12 residues. The CDR3 nucleotides read TGTGCTAGTAAAACGGGTAATGAAAAACTGTTTTTT. Its protein product is CASKTGNEKLFF. Filled out from reference TRBV12-5 and TRBJ1-4, the complete variable domain reads DARVTQTPRHKVTEMGQEVTMRCQPILGHNTVFWYRQTMMQGLELLAYFRNRAPLDDSGMPKDRFSAEMPDATLATLKIQPSEPRDSAVYFCASKTGNEKLFFGSGTQLSVL.

V and J are TRBV6-5 and TRBJ1-4; D perhaps matches TRBD1 (5 bases). V was pared by 3 bases and J by 7 bases, with 9 bases between. CDR3 size: 13 residues. Germline loops: CDR1 MNHEY, CDR2 SVGAGI. The DNA of the CDR3 is TGTGCCAGCAGTTATGCCGGGGGTGAAAAACTGTTTTTT. This gives the protein CASSYAGGEKLFF.